Given below is one TCR beta chain in context. The antigen remains undetermined. This sample was included in a study of OX40 agonist ivuxolimab in advanced cancers. Study summary: The patients got ivuxolimab, which is an agonistic anti-OX40 (CD134) antibody.

Study-wide findings and caveats: Low clonal expansion, among the lowest seen, marked partial responders at 0.1-3.0 mg/kg. At doses 0.1 to 3.0 mg/kg, CD4+ and CD8+ clones expanded.

This CDR3 has 20 residues. The germline V gene has CDR1 MNHEY and CDR2 SMNVEV (reference sequence). Trimming stripped 4 bases from V and 6 bases from J, with 33 bases between. Sequencing was performed with immunoSEQ multiplex PCR; in TCRdb, only in-frame clones are kept and a portion is missing. The sample shows 60,000 to 80,000 clones, roughly four fifths of them seen only once. This TCR was recovered from an adult with an advanced solid tumor such as melanoma, head and neck, liver or kidney cancer. The gene calls are TRBV27 and TRBJ1-2; D ambiguous. The sample here was CD4+ or CD8+ T cells sorted from blood, taken in a trial of the OX40 agonist ivuxolimab. The CDR3 loop is CASSSSGQVRPGLGSDGYTF. The CDR3 DNA follows: TGTGCCAGCAGTTCATCCGGTCAAGTTCGCCCCGGCCTCGGGAGTGATGGCTACACCTTC.